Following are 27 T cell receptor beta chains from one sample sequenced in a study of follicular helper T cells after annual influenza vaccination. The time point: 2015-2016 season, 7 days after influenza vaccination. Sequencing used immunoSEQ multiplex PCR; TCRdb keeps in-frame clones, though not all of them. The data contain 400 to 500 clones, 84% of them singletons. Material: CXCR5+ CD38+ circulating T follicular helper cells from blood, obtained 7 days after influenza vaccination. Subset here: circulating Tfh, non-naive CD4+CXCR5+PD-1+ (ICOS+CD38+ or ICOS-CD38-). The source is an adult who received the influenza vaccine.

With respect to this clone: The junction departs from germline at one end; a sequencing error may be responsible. CDR3 coding DNA: TGTGCCAGCAGCAACAACGGTGGGACAGGACAGTTT. This translates into CASSNNGGTGQF. This chain connects TRBV7-2 to TRBJ1-3; 8 bases match TRBD1. The CDR3 runs 12 residues. CDR1 and CDR2 (germline): SGHTA, FQGNSA.

The CDR3 sequence is CASSLFGQIDGELFF. CDR3 DNA sequence: TGTGCCAGCAGCTTATTCGGCCAGATTGACGGGGAGCTGTTTTTT. This chain connects TRBV7-6 to TRBJ2-2; D ambiguous. This CDR3 contains 15 residues. Trimming cost V 2 bases and J 7 bases, with 14 bases left between them. Germline V CDR1 and CDR2: SGHVS, FNYEAQ.

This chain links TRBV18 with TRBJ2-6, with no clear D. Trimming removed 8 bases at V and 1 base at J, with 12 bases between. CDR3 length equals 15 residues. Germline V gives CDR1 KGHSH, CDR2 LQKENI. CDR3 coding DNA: TGTGCCAGCGGCGTTGGTCATTCTGGGGCCAACGTCCTGACTTTC. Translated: CASGVGHSGANVLTF.

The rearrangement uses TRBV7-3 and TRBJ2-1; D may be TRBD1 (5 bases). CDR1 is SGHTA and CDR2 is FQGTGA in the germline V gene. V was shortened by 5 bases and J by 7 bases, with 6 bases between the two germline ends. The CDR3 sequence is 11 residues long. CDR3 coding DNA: TGTGCCAGCAGCAAGGGGAATGAGCAGTTCTTC. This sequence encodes CASSKGNEQFF.

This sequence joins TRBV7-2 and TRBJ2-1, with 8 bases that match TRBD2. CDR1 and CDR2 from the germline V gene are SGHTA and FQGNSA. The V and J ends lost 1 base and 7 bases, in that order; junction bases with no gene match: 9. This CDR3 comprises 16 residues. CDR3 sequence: CASSLGVKRETNEQFF. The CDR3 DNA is TGTGCCAGCAGCTTAGGAGTAAAGCGGGAGACTAATGAGCAGTTCTTC.

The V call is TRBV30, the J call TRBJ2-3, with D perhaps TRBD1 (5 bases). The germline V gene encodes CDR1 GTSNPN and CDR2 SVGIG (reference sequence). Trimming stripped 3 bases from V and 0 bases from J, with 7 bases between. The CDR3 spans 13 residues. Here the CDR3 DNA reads TGTGCCTGGAGCCCAGGGAGCACAGATACGCAGTATTTT. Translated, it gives CAWSPGSTDTQYF.

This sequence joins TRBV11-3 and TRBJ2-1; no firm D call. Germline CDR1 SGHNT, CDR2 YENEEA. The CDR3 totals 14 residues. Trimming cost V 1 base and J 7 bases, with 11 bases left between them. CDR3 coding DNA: TGTGCCAGCAGCTTAGTAGCTCTAGGTAATGAGCAGTTCTTC. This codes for CASSLVALGNEQFF.

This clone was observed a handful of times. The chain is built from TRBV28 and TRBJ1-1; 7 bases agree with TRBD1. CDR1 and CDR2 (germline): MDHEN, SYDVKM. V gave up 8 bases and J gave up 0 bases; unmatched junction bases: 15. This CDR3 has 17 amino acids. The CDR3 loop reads CASPPRQGSSLNTEAFF. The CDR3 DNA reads TGTGCCAGCCCACCTCGACAGGGTTCCTCGTTGAACACTGAAGCTTTCTTT. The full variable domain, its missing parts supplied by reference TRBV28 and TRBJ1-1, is DVKVTQSSRYLVKRTGEKVFLECVQDMDHENMFWYRQDPGLGLRLIYFSYDVKMKEKGDIPEGYSVSREKKERFSLILESASTNQTSMYLCASPPRQGSSLNTEAFFGQGTRLTVV.

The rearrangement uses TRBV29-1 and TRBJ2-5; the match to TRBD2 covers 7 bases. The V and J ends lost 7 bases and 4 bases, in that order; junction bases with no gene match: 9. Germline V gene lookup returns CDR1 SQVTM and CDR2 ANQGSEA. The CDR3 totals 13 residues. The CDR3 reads CSAGTKVGETQYF. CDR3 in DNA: TGCAGCGCCGGGACTAAGGTGGGAGAGACCCAGTACTTC.

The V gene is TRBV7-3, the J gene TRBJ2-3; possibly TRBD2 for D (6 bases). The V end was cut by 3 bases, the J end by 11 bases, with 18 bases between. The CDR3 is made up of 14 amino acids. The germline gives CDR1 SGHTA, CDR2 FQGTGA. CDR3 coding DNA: TGTGCCAGCAGCTTCAGTAACCGGGACTCTCGGCAGTATTTT. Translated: CASSFSNRDSRQYF.

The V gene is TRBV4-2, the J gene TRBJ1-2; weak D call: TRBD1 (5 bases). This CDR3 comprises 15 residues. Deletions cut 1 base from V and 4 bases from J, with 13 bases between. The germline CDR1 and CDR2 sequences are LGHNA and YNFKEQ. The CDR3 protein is CASSQGGRDSYGYTF. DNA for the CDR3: TGTGCCAGCAGCCAAGGGGGCAGGGATAGCTATGGCTACACCTTC.

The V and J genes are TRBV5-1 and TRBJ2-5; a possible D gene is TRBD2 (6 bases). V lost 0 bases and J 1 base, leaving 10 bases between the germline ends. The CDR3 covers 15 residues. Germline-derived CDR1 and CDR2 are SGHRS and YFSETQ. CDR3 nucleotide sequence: TGCGCCAGCAGCTTGGCCCAAGCGGGCCAAGAGACCCAGTACTTC. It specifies CASSLAQAGQETQYF.

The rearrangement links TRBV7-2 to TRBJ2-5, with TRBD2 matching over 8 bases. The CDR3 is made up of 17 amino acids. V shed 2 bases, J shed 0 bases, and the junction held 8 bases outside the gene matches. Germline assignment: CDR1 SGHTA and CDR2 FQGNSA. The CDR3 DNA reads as TGTGCCAGCAGCTTATCGGGGGGGCCCTGGTACCAAGAGACCCAGTACTTC. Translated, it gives CASSLSGGPWYQETQYF.

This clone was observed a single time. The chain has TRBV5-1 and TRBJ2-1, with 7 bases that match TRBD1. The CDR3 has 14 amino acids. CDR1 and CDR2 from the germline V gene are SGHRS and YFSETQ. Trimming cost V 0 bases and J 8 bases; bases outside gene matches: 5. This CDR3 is CASSLGQGRHEQFF. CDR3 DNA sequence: TGCGCCAGCAGCTTGGGACAGGGAAGACATGAGCAGTTCTTC.

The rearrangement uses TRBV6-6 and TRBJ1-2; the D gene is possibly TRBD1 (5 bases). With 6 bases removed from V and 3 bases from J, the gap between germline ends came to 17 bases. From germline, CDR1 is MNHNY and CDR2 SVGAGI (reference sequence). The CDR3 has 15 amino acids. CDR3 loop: CASRPERGSYYGYTF. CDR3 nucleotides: TGTGCCAGCAGACCGGAGCGGGGGAGCTACTATGGCTACACCTTC.

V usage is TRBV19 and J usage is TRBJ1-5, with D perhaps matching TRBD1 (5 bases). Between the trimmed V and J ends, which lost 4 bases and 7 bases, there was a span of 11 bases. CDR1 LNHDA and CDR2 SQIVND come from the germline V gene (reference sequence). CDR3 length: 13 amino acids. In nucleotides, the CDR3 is TGTGCCAGTAGTAGGCAGGGCGGGCAGCCCCAGCATTTT. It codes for CASSRQGGQPQHF.

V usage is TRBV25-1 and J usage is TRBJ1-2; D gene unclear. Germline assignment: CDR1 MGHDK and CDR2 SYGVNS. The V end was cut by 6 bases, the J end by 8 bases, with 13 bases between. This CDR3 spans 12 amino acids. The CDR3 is CASSLKGRGYTF. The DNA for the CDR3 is TGTGCCAGCAGCCTAAAAGGCCGCGGCTACACCTTC.

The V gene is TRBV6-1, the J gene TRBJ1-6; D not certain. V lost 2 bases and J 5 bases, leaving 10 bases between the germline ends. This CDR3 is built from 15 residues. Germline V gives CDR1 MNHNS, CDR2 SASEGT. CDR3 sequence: CASSEFGSNNSPLHF. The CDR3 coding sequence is TGTGCCAGCAGTGAATTTGGCAGCAATAATTCACCCCTCCACTTT.

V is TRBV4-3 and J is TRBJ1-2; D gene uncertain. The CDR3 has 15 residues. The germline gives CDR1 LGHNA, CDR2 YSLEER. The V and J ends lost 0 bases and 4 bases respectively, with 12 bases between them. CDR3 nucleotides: TGCGCCAGCAGCCAAGAGAGGGATGGAGGCTATGGCTACACCTTC. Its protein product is CASSQERDGGYGYTF.

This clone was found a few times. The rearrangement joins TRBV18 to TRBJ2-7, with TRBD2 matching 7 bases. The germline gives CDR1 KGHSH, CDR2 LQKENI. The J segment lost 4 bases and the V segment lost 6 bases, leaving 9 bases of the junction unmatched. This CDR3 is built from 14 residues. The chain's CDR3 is CASSQTSHAYEQYV. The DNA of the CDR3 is TGTGCCAGCTCTCAGACTAGCCATGCGTACGAGCAGTACGTC.

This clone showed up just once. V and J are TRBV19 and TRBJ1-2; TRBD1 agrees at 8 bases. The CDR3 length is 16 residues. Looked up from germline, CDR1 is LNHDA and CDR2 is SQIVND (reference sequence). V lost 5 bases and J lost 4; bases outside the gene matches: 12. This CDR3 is CASSVRQGYQGYGYTF. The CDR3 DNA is TGTGCCAGTAGTGTCAGACAGGGGTATCAGGGCTATGGCTACACCTTC. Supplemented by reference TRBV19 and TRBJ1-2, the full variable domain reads DGGITQSPKYLFRKEGQNVTLSCEQNLNHDAMYWYRQDPGQGLRLIYYSQIVNDFQKGDIAEGYSVSREKKESFPLTVTSAQKNPTAFYLCASSVRQGYQGYGYTFGSGTRLTVV.

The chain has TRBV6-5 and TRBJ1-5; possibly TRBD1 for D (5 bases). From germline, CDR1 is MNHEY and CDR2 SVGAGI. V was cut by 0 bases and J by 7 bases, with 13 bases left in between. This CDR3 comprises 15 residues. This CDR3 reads CASSYSGVGVQPQHF. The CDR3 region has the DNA TGTGCCAGCAGTTACTCGGGGGTAGGGGTCCAGCCCCAGCATTTT.

The CDR3 spells CASSSSWRQPQHF. In DNA form, the CDR3 reads TGTGCCAGCAGTTCGAGTTGGAGACAGCCCCAGCATTTT. The chain carries TRBV28 and TRBJ1-5; D not resolved. Deletions cut 4 bases from V and 7 bases from J, with 11 bases between. The V gene's germline CDR1 is MDHEN and CDR2 SYDVKM. The CDR3 spans 13 residues.

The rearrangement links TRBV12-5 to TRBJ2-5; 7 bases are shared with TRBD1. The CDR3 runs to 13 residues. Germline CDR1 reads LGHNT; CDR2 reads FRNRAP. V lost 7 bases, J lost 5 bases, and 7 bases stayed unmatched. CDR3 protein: CASAKGALETQYF. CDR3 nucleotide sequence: TGTGCTAGTGCTAAGGGGGCTCTCGAGACCCAGTACTTC.

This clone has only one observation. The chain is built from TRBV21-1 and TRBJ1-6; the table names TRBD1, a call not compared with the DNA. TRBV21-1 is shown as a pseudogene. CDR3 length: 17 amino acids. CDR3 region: CASSQRGRGVRISPLHF. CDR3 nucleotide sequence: TGTGCCAGCAGTCAAAGGGGCAGGGGGGTTCGGATATCACCCCTCCACTTT.

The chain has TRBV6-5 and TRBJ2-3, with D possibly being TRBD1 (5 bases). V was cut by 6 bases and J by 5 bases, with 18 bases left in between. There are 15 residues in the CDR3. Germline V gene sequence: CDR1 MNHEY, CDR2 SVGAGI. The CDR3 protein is CASRQDAYAQDTQYF. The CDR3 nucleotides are TGTGCCAGCAGACAGGACGCCTACGCACAAGATACGCAGTATTTT.

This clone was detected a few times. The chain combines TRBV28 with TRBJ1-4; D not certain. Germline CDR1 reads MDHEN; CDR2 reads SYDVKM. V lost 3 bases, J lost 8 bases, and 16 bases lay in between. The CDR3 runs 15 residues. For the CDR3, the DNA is TGTGCCAGCAGTTTCTCGGGTAATCGAGGCGAAAAACTGTTTTTT. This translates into CASSFSGNRGEKLFF.